The 13 T cell receptor beta chains listed next were all sequenced from one sample in a study of metastatic and nonmetastatic thyroid tumors (dated by TCRdb to the early 2020s). Library preparation used PCR. The sequencer listed for this sample is Illumina HiSeq 4000. TCRdb trimmed the raw reads at Q25, called clones with MiXCR and kept productive beta chains. Present in this sample are more than 35,000 clones, 17% of which were seen just once. The ten largest clones take up about 6.6% of the sample. No patient had received any treatment before thyroid surgery. The sequencing sample was made of blood. The receptors come from a male donor with papillary thyroid cancer or a benign thyroid nodule (not recorded which). Some clones in this sample may be carry-over from other donors' samples.

V gene TRBV7-2 combines with J gene TRBJ2-5; unclear D gene. This CDR3 has 15 amino acids. Germline lookup yields CDR1 SGHTA and CDR2 FQGNSA. The ends were cut back, 2 bases at V and 4 bases at J, with 14 bases in the middle. The CDR3 loop is CASSLSRQRRETQYF. CDR3 DNA: TGTGCCAGCAGCTTAAGCAGACAACGACGAGAGACCCAGTACTTC.

At least ten counts were recorded for this clone. The gene calls are TRBV5-1 and TRBJ2-2, with TRBD2 matching over 7 bases. V was pared by 5 bases and J by 4 bases, with 17 bases of the junction left unmatched. The germline CDR1 and CDR2 sequences are SGHRS and YFSETQ. CDR3 length equals 18 residues. Here the CDR3 DNA reads TGCGCCAGCAGTCACTCCGGGACTGATGGGGGGGGCACCGGGGAGCTGTTTTTT. Translating it yields CASSHSGTDGGGTGELFF.

This clone showed up just a few times. One junction end disagrees with the germline gene, perhaps due to a read error. V is TRBV6-1 and J is TRBJ1-2; D is perhaps TRBD1 (6 bases). Germline lookup yields CDR1 MNHNS and CDR2 SASEGT. The CDR3 is 14 amino acids. The CDR3 region has the DNA TGTACCAGCAGTGAACCGGGGGCTAACTATAGCTACACCTTC. It codes for CTSSEPGANYSYTF.

This clone was seen at least ten times. The genes are TRBV19 and TRBJ2-3; the match to TRBD2 covers 10 bases. The V segment lost 4 bases and the J segment 4 bases; nucleotides outside the gene matches: 8. The CDR3 spans 16 residues. Per germline, CDR1 LNHDA and CDR2 SQIVND (reference sequence). CDR3 sequence reads: CASSKTAGGRPDTQYF. As DNA, the CDR3 is TGTGCCAGTAGTAAAACAGCGGGAGGGAGGCCAGATACGCAGTATTTT.

This clone was detected a few times. Mismatch with germline at one junction end may stem from a read error. The chain joins TRBV12-3 or TRBV12-4 to TRBJ2-4, with TRBD2 matching over 7 bases. There are 15 residues in the CDR3. DNA of the CDR3: TGTGCCAGCACTTTAGGGGAGGGGTCCAAAAACATCCAGTACTTC. Protein product: CASTLGEGSKNIQYF.

This clone was picked up a small number of times. A much larger clone differs from this one at a single base, so this may be a read error. The V call is TRBV2, the J call TRBJ1-1; D is perhaps TRBD1 (5 bases). The germline gives CDR1 SNHLY, CDR2 FYNNEI. The CDR3 is 14 amino acids. The CDR3 loop reads CAGSSFGANTEAFF. The CDR3 DNA follows: TGTGCCGGCAGTTCTTTTGGGGCGAACACTGAAGCTTTCTTT.

This clone was counted ten times or more. V is TRBV18 and J is TRBJ2-3; 11 bases match TRBD1. Germline-derived CDR1 and CDR2 are KGHSH and LQKENI. CDR3 length: 16 residues. The junction had 1 base not matched to a gene; V was cut back by 1 base and J by 1 base. The DNA for the CDR3 is TGTGCCAGCTCACCACGGACAGGGGGCGGCACAGATACGCAGTATTTT. Its protein product is CASSPRTGGGTDTQYF.

This clone appeared many times. CDR3 loop: CASSYAGGGIRQYF. CDR3 bases: TGTGCCAGCAGTTACGCAGGGGGCGGGATTCGACAGTACTTC. The chain is built from TRBV6-5 and TRBJ2-4; 8 bases are a match to TRBD1. The V and J ends lost 2 bases and 13 bases, in that order; junction bases with no gene match: 10. Germline CDR1 is MNHEY and CDR2 is SVGAGI. The CDR3 runs to 14 residues.

The sample holds many counts of this clone. This chain links TRBV7-6 with TRBJ1-5, with D possibly matching TRBD1 (5 bases). The germline V and J ends were trimmed by 1 base and 0 bases, with 7 bases remaining between them. Germline assignment: CDR1 SGHVS and CDR2 FNYEAQ. The CDR3 totals 15 residues. CDR3 sequence: CASSLVGDSNQPQHF. CDR3 DNA: TGTGCCAGCAGCTTAGTAGGGGATAGCAATCAGCCCCAGCATTTT.

This clone was seen ten or more times. This chain uses TRBV5-1 with TRBJ1-6; no definite D call. Germline lookup yields CDR1 SGHRS and CDR2 YFSETQ. The ends were cut back, 4 bases at V and 11 bases at J, with 19 bases in the middle. This CDR3 region has 15 residues. CDR3 sequence: CASSPDNPNSAPLHF. The CDR3 coding sequence is TGCGCCAGCAGCCCCGACAACCCCAATTCCGCACCCCTCCACTTT.

By sample share, this clone is medium-sized. The chain combines TRBV27 with TRBJ1-5, with D uncertain. Germline CDR1 reads MNHEY; CDR2 reads SMNVEV (reference sequence). The CDR3 is made up of 14 amino acids. Trimming left V 10 bases short and J 0 bases short, with 13 bases between. In DNA, the CDR3 is TGTGCCACCTCTCCAGGTGTTAGCAATCAGCCCCAGCATTTT. Translation gives CATSPGVSNQPQHF.

This clone was recorded at least ten times. The chain couples TRBV2 to TRBJ1-6; weak D call: TRBD1 (5 bases). V was cut by 8 bases and J by 10 bases, with 18 bases left in between. The germline CDR1 and CDR2 sequences are SNHLY and FYNNEI. The CDR3 loop spans 14 amino acids. The CDR3 here is CASEEGDLRSPLHF. CDR3 sequence (DNA): TGTGCCAGCGAGGAAGGGGACCTTCGGTCACCCCTCCACTTT.

This clone was seen repeatedly, ten times or more. The CDR3 bases are TGCAGTGCTAGAGCCGGGACAGGGGGCTTTGAGACCCAGTACTTC. This codes for CSARAGTGGFETQYF. The chain combines TRBV20-1 with TRBJ2-5; 12 nucleotides match TRBD1. V shed 1 base and J 5 bases; nucleotides not matched to a gene: 5. This CDR3 has 15 residues. Per the germline V gene, CDR1 is DFQATT and CDR2 is SNEGSKA (reference sequence).